This TCR beta chain was found in a study of control samples from healthy donors and cancer patients. Looked up from germline, CDR1 is SQVTM and CDR2 is ANQGSEA. The CDR3 sequence is 14 residues long. The V gene end was trimmed by 5 bases and the J gene end by 0 bases; junction bases not matched to a gene: 3. Generated by immunoSEQ multiplex PCR, the TCRdb table keeps only in-frame clones and is missing some. The data contain approximately 87,000 clones, 93% of them singletons. The origin of this receptor is a woman aged 40 to 50 with lung cancer. The chain combines TRBV29-1 with TRBJ2-1; 8 bases are shared with TRBD1. Sequenced: PBMCs. CDR3 in amino acids: CSVLTGGSYNEQFF. The CDR3 bases are TGCAGCGTTCTCACAGGGGGCTCCTACAATGAGCAGTTCTTC.